What follows is one T cell receptor (beta chain) and its context. Its specificity is unknown. The method was immunoSEQ multiplex PCR; TCRdb's version includes in-frame clones alone and lacks a portion of them. Here the sample spans about 63,000 clones, 85% to 90% being singletons. These data belong to a study of OX40 agonist ivuxolimab in advanced cancers. On cycle 4 day 1 and cycle 7 day 1, as well as at baseline, blood was sampled. The CDR3 extends over 15 amino acids. Germline CDR1 reads SGHNT; CDR2 reads YENEEA. J was trimmed by 3 bases and V by 5 bases; bases with no gene match: 10. Study-level findings and limits: CD4+ T cells averaged fewer expanded clones than CD8+ T cells.

This sequence was found in an adult with an advanced solid tumor such as melanoma, head and neck, liver or kidney cancer. The genes are TRBV11-3 and TRBJ2-7, with 7 bases that match TRBD1. Sequencing was performed on CD4+ or CD8+ T cells sorted from blood, taken in a trial of the OX40 agonist ivuxolimab. In DNA form, the CDR3 reads TGTGCCAGCAGCCTCAGGGGGACGGGTAACTACGAGCAGTACTTC. Protein: CASSLRGTGNYEQYF.